This T cell receptor (beta chain) was obtained from a study of human T cells and chemical hapten exposure. The table lists this clonotype with a few counts. V shed 5 bases and J 8 bases; nucleotides not matched to a gene: 8. Looked up from germline, CDR1 is SGDLS and CDR2 is YYNGEE. This CDR3 is 14 amino acids long. Time point noted: healthy volunteer bleed at 2 weeks. Unfractionated whole blood was the source from which total RNA was extracted. In TCRdb, the RACE reads were re-called with MiXCR into one record per CDR3 protein. The table shows over 100,000 distinct CDR3 sequences, with 9% to 10% occurring only once.

The receptor was derived from a male donor in good health. Some clones in this sample may be carry-over from other donors' samples. The sequenced material came from whole blood. The chain couples TRBV9 to TRBJ1-4; 8 nucleotides match TRBD1. The CDR3 DNA follows: TGTGCCAGCAGAGGATGGACAGGGCGGGAAAAACTGTTTTTT. It translates to CASRGWTGREKLFF.